A single sample gave rise to the 10 T cell receptor beta chains below, sequenced in a study of T cells in Graves' hyperthyroidism and ophthalmopathy (dated by TCRdb to the late 2010s). Library generation was performed with multiplex PCR. Sequencing relied on an Illumina HiSeq 2000. The TCR beta CDR3 regions were amplified from RNA transcripts. The first round of RT-PCR for the TCR CDR3 was performed with the HTBI primer set and the Qiagen OneStep RT-PCR kit. Using fastp trimming at Q25 and MiXCR clonotype assembly, TCRdb reanalyzed the public sequencing data and kept in-frame beta chains. Merged by CDR3 protein, the rows form single entries marked with the most common genes and DNA. The sample yields about 510,000 distinct CDR3 sequences; around 15% were counted once. The ten largest clones add up to around 14% of the sample. Sequenced material: blood. These receptors came from a woman in her thirties or forties with Graves' hyperthyroidism.

This clonotype turned up a few times. This rearrangement joins TRBV5-1 to TRBJ2-3; D not resolved. The CDR3 loop spans 13 amino acids. The germline V and J ends were trimmed by 7 bases and 2 bases, with 11 bases remaining between them. Germline CDR1 and CDR2: SGHRS and YFSETQ. Here the CDR3 reads CASLQSPTDTQYF. The DNA of the CDR3 is TGCGCCAGCCTACAGAGCCCCACAGATACGCAGTATTTT. The variable domain in full, completed from reference TRBV5-1 and TRBJ2-3, reads KAGVTQTPRYLIKTRGQQVTLSCSPISGHRSVSWYQQTPGQGLQFLFEYFSETQRNKGNFPGRFSGRQFSNSRSEMNVSTLELGDSALYLCASLQSPTDTQYFGPGTRLTVL.

The sample holds many counts of this clonotype. The chain carries TRBV18 and TRBJ1-5, with no clear D. Trimming took 3 bases from V and 3 from J, leaving 3 bases between them. Germline V lookup: CDR1 KGHSH, CDR2 LQKENI. There are 12 residues in the CDR3. The CDR3 here is CASSPPNQPQHF. CDR3 nucleotide sequence: TGTGCCAGCTCACCTCCCAATCAGCCCCAGCATTTT. The whole variable domain, filled in from reference TRBV18 and TRBJ1-5, reads NAGVMQNPRHLVRRRGQEARLRCSPMKGHSHVYWYRQLPEEGLKFMVYLQKENIIDESGMPKERFSAEFPKEGPSILRIQQVVRGDSAAYFCASSPPNQPQHFGDGTRLSIL.

This clonotype was recorded at least ten times. The DNA for the CDR3 is TGTGCCAGCAGAAAAGGGACAGGGGGCGGAAGCTATGGCTACACCTTC. This gives the protein CASRKGTGGGSYGYTF. The gene calls are TRBV6-1 and TRBJ1-2; 12 nucleotides match TRBD1. The CDR3 loop spans 16 amino acids. The germline V gene encodes CDR1 MNHNS and CDR2 SASEGT. Trimming removed 6 bases from V and 4 bases from J; junction bases left unmatched: 9.

This clonotype has a count of ten or more. V gene TRBV20-1 combines with J gene TRBJ2-1, with D uncertain. CDR1 and CDR2 (germline): DFQATT, SNEGSKA (reference sequence). The CDR3 sequence is 12 residues long. With 3 bases removed from V and 5 bases from J, the gap between germline ends came to 8 bases. CDR3 in DNA: TGCAGTGCTAGCGTGCAACACAATGAGCAGTTCTTC. Protein sequence: CSASVQHNEQFF.

This clonotype was seen repeatedly, ten times or more. The rearrangement joins TRBV24-1 to TRBJ2-1; TRBD2 aligns across 9 bases. Trimming cost V 5 bases and J 5 bases; bases outside gene matches: 9. This CDR3 contains 16 residues. Germline V gene data show CDR1 as KGHDR and CDR2 as SFDVKD. The CDR3 protein is CATSGVIAGANNEQFF. CDR3 nucleotide sequence: TGTGCCACCAGTGGGGTGATAGCGGGAGCCAACAATGAGCAGTTCTTC.

This clonotype was counted ten times or more. This sequence joins TRBV27 and TRBJ1-5, with a weak D call TRBD1 (5 bases). Germline CDR1 MNHEY, CDR2 SMNVEV (reference sequence). There are 13 residues in the CDR3. Trimming pared 8 bases from V and 3 bases from J, leaving 11 bases between. The CDR3 sequence: CASCPGPNQPQHF. CDR3 bases: TGTGCCAGCTGTCCGGGACCCAATCAGCCCCAGCATTTT.

This clonotype was seen many times. V is TRBV2 and J is TRBJ1-1, with TRBD1 matching 7 bases. The J segment lost 7 bases and the V segment lost 2 bases, leaving 7 bases of the junction unmatched. Germline loops: CDR1 SNHLY, CDR2 FYNNEI. CDR3 length: 14 residues. The CDR3 nucleotides read TGTGCCAGCAGTGAACCGGACAGGAGCTTTGAAGCTTTCTTT. Translation gives CASSEPDRSFEAFF.

In its sample, this clonotype was seen a few times. V usage is TRBV28 and J usage is TRBJ1-5; no clear D gene. Trimming left V 4 bases short and J 10 bases short, with 11 bases between. The CDR3 totals 12 residues. CDR1 MDHEN and CDR2 SYDVKM come from the germline V gene. CDR3 sequence (DNA): TGTGCCAGCAGTTCGGCCGGAGCCCCCCAGCATTTT. Amino acid sequence: CASSSAGAPQHF.

This clonotype has a count of ten or more. The chain has TRBV7-8 and TRBJ1-5; 9 bases are a match to TRBD1. The CDR3 consists of 16 residues. With V trimmed by 1 base and J by 2 bases, 3 bases remained unmatched. The germline CDR1 and CDR2 sequences are SGHVS and FQNEAQ. CDR3 in amino acids: CASSLGQGDGNQPQHF. The CDR3 bases are TGTGCCAGCAGCTTAGGACAGGGGGACGGCAATCAGCCCCAGCATTTT.

This clonotype came up many times. The chain couples TRBV7-8 to TRBJ1-4, with 8 positions matching TRBD1. The CDR3 spans 15 residues. The V and J ends lost 2 bases and 4 bases, in that order; junction bases with no gene match: 3. Germline values: CDR1 SGHVS, CDR2 FQNEAQ. The CDR3 is CASSLQGAGNEKLFF. The CDR3 DNA follows: TGTGCCAGCAGCTTACAGGGGGCTGGTAATGAAAAACTGTTTTTT.